The source of this T cell receptor (beta chain) is a study of shared clonotypes between healthy human individuals (dated by TCRdb to 2020 to 2022). Background for the entire study: Two women and three men aged 18 to 49 years were included in the cohort. For each donor, CD4 naive and CD4 memory were each run on three plates, CD8 naive on two plates, and CD8 memory on one plate. The study deeply sequenced blood TCR repertoires of five healthy adults to estimate repertoire size and the extent of clonotype sharing between individuals. To increase sequencing depth and limit assay-specific biases, TCR repertoire library preparation and sequencing were carried out by different laboratories using diverse techniques. Leukapheresis yielded between about 0.9 and 9.5 billion PBMCs per donor. The paper's findings and limits, for the study overall: Naive subsets generally had larger estimated clonotype richness than memory subsets did. Sampling was restricted to blood, and TCR repertoires in tissues likely differ from the TCR repertoires found in blood. Rarefaction of sorted-subset datasets indicated incomplete sequencing despite the large sequencing depth. Around 5.4% of naive CD4, 3.5% of naive CD8, roughly 2.4% of memory CD4, and around 0.4% of memory CD8 clonotypes were shared across several donors. Because the study included only a small number of donors, the genetic and exposure-history diversity represented was limited. Based on pairwise subsampling, the degree of clonotype sharing among donors was expected to be affected by sequencing depth. Compared with non-shared clonotypes, the clonotypes found in all four sorted-subset donors had higher generation probabilities.

TCR CDR3 regions were amplified from genomic DNA by multiplex PCR using the deep immunoSEQ assay. Genomic DNA extracted from each cell subset was distributed evenly over all wells of several immunoSEQ 96-well plates, and each plate served as one replicate. For sorted subsets, each replicate PCR was loaded with roughly 0.2 ug genomic DNA, equivalent to 30,000 or so T cell genomes. The purified libraries were quantified using a Qubit 3.0 fluorometer, sized with a Bioanalyzer 2100, and then quantified again using the KAPA Library Quantification kit. Every immunoSEQ 96-well plate was sequenced on a separate single-read 150-cycle Illumina NextSeq 550 flow cell. As for the original processing: Because the immunoSEQ output held only junctional sequences and lacked quality scores, the filtering could not match the filtering applied to full-length reads. Sequences were annotated with PyIR, a Python wrapper for IgBLAST v1.9, and V/J genes and CDR3 were assigned using IMGT germline references. Any read was removed if the V/J assignment was weak (E-value above 1e-6), the CDR3 was missing, or the read contained stop codons, out-of-frame junctions, or ambiguous translated residues. A V3J clonotype was defined by an identical inferred V gene, J gene, and CDR3 amino acid sequence. The percentage overlap between two repertoires was calculated by dividing the number of shared unique clonotypes by the size of the smaller repertoire. Three approaches were used to assess repertoire richness: RTK rarefaction, the Chao1 estimator, and Recon v2.1 estimates of unobserved clonotypes. Generation probabilities were computed with OLGA for all TCRbeta clonotypes obtained by the gDNA method from four donors. The clones in this table, taken by TCRdb from immuneACCESS, are in-frame only. Not every clone is retained; where verified, under half of the shortfall comes from an unresolved V gene, and the cause of the rest is unknown. The DNA gave D and trimming, while V, J and clone size come from that table. For this sample there are hundreds of thousands of clones; around 96% appear just once. Of the sample, roughly 0.1% is held by the ten largest clones.

Notes on this clone: Its antigen is unknown. There are no base qualities to consult, and no much larger clone falls within one base.

CD8 naive samples were obtained by positive selection for CCR7 among CD45RO-negative cells, yielding a CD45RA+CCR7+ population from which TemRA cells were excluded. Donors were healthy HIV-negative adults with no recently reported acute infections or vaccinations. Only Caucasian adults living in Nashville, Tennessee, USA were represented among the donors. After blood collection by leukapheresis, PBMCs were isolated using Ficoll-Histopaque density gradient centrifugation and then cryopreserved in the vapor phase of liquid nitrogen. Analytical flow cytometry was used to check the purity and quantity of every magnetically sorted T cell population. Each sorted fraction had its genomic DNA isolated and then quantified by UV absorbance on a Nanodrop 2000c. According to the germline V gene (reference sequence), CDR1 reads MNHEY and CDR2 reads SMNVEV. The CDR3, cysteine through phenylalanine, is 14 amino acids long. Only the CDR3 portion is preserved as DNA: 42 bases, with reading frame beginning at the first base. A distance of 10 bases separates the germline ends of V and J, which lose 1 base and 6 bases respectively.

This receptor chain uses TRBV27 and TRBJ1-5; the D gene lacks a confident call. The TCR sequence derives from a woman aged 25-40 years in good health. Sequenced sample: naive CD8+ T cells sorted from blood. Explained via the paper, the cell subset or site label denotes: CD45RA+CCR7+. The CDR3 here reads CASSLLGGIQPQHF. The DNA sequence is TGTGCCAGCAGTTTATTGGGTGGGATTCAGCCCCAGCATTTT.